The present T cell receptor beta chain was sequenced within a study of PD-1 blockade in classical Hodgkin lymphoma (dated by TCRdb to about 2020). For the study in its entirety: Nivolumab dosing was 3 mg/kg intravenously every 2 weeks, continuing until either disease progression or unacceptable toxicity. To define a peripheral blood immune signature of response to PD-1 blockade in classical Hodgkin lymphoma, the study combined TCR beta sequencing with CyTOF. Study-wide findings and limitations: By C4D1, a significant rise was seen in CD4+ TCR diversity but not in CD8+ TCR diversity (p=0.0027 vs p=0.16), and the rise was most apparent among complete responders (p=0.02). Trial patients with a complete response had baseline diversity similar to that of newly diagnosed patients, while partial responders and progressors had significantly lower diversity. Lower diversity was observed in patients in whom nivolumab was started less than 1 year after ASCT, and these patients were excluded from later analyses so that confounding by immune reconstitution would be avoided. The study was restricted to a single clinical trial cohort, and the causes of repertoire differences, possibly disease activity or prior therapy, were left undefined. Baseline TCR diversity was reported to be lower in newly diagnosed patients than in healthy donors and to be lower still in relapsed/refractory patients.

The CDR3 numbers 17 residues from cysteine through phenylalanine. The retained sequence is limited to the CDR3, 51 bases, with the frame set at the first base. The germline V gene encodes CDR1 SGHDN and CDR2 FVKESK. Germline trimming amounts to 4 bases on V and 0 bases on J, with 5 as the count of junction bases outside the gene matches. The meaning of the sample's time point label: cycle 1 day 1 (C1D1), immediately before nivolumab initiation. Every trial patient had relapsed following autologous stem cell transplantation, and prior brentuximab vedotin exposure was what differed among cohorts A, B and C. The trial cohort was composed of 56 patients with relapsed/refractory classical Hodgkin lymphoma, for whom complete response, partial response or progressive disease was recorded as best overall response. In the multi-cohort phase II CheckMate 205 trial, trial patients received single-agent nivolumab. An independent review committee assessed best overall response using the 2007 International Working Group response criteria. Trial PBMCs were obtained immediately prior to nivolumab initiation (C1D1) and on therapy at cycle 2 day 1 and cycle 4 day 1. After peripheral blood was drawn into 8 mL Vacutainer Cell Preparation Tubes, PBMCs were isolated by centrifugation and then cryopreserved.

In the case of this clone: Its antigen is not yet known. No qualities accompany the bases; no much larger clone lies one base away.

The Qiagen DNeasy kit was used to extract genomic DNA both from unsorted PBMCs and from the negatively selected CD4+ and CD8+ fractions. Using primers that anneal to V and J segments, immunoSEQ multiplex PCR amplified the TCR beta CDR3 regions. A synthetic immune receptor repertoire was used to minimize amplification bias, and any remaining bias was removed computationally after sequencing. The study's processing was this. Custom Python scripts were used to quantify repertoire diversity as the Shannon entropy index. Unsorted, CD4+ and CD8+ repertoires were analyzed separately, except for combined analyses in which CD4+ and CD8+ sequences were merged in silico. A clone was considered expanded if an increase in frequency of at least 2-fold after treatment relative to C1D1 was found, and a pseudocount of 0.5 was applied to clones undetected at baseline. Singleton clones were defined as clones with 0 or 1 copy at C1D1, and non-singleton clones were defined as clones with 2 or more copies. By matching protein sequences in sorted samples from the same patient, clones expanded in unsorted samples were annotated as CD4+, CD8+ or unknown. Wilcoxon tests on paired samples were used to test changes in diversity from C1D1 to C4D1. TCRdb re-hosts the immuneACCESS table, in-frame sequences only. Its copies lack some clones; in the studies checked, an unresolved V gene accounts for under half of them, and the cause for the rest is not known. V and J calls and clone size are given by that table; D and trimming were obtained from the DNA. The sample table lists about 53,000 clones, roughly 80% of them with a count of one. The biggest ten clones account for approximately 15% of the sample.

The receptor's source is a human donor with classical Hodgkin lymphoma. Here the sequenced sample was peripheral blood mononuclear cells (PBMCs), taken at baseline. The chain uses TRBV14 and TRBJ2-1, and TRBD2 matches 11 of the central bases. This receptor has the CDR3 CASSPIAGGSSYNEQFF. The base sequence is TGTGCCAGCAGCCCTATAGCGGGAGGGAGCTCCTACAATGAGCAGTTCTTC.